This record covers a single T cell receptor (beta chain). The source of the sample is a study of blood T cells in healthy people across ages. This CDR3 has 14 residues. Germline assignment: CDR1 SGHKS and CDR2 YYEKEE (reference sequence). V lost 0 bases to trimming and J lost 8 bases, with 12 bases between them. It was with a sample-barcoded 5' primer and a J-beta primer mix that a second PCR of roughly 7 to 12 cycles was run. Each of the cDNA molecules was tagged by a template-switch adaptor with 12 random nucleotides. MiXCR was run by TCRdb on the 5' RACE reads, yielding one entry per CDR3 protein. Of hundreds of thousands of distinct CDR3 sequences in the sample, roughly 24% were seen once. The same specimen was also included in a second study, on T cells of mothers and their children.

The V and J genes are TRBV5-5 and TRBJ2-1; no clear D. This receptor was identified in a boy aged 5-17 years in good health. The sequenced sample consisted of blood. CDR3 sequence: CASSLVTVNDEQFF. The CDR3 coding sequence is TGTGCCAGCAGCTTGGTAACAGTTAACGATGAGCAGTTCTTC.